Shown below are 8 T cell receptor beta chains from a single sample sequenced in a study of blood T cell repertoires in COVID-19. TCRdb's copy holds only in-frame clones and misses some; the assay was immunoSEQ multiplex PCR. The sample records 540,000 or so clones, 85% to 90% being singletons. Sequencing input: peripheral blood. These receptors were taken from a woman aged 45-59 years with COVID-19, enrolled during active disease.

The rearrangement links TRBV6-5 to TRBJ2-7, with D hard to call. The CDR3 is made up of 14 amino acids. Looked up from germline, CDR1 is MNHEY and CDR2 is SVGAGI. Deletions cut 2 bases from V and 1 base from J, with 9 bases between. As DNA, the CDR3 is TGTGCCAGCAGTTACCTCCTCGGTTCCTACGAGCAGTACTTC. Residues: CASSYLLGSYEQYF.

The rearrangement uses TRBV12-3 or TRBV12-4 and TRBJ1-2; 7 nucleotides align to TRBD1. CDR3 length equals 13 residues. V gave up 5 bases and J gave up 7 bases; unmatched junction bases: 7. The CDR3 sequence is CASSVQGYGGYTF. The CDR3 DNA reads as TGTGCCAGCAGTGTACAGGGGTACGGTGGCTACACCTTC.

This clone turned up a few times. J is TRBJ2-5 and V is TRBV11-2, with no clear D. Germline V CDR1 and CDR2: SGHAT, FQNNGV. Trimming left V 2 bases short and J 7 bases short, with 8 bases between. The length of the CDR3 is 12 residues. CDR3 bases: TGTGCCAGCAGCTTATCCCCTTGGACCCAGTACTTC. This encodes CASSLSPWTQYF.

J is TRBJ1-2 and V is TRBV27, with 7 bases matching TRBD1. The germline V gene encodes CDR1 MNHEY and CDR2 SMNVEV (reference sequence). The J segment lost 5 bases and the V segment lost 4 bases, leaving 7 bases of the junction unmatched. The CDR3 has 14 amino acids. In nucleotides, the CDR3 is TGTGCCAGCAGTTCTGCGGAGACAGGGTATGGCTACACCTTC. It encodes CASSSAETGYGYTF.

The chain couples TRBV3-1 (or the pseudogene TRBV3-2) to TRBJ1-1; tentatively, D is TRBD1 (6 bases). The CDR3 is made up of 14 amino acids. The germline V and J ends were trimmed by 3 bases and 1 base, with 9 bases remaining between them. Germline CDR1 and CDR2: LGHDT and YNNKEL (reference sequence). The CDR3 DNA is TGTGCCAGCAGCCACGGACAGACGAACACTGAAGCTTTCTTT. This translates into CASSHGQTNTEAFF.

This chain connects TRBV12-3 or TRBV12-4 to TRBJ1-3, with 9 bases matching TRBD1. The CDR3 extends over 12 amino acids. J was trimmed by 7 bases and V by 7 bases; bases with no gene match: 2. The DNA of the CDR3 is TGTGCCAGCACCGGGACAGGGAACACCATATATTTT. Encoded protein: CASTGTGNTIYF.

V is TRBV2 and J is TRBJ2-7; 9 bases are shared with TRBD1. The CDR3 consists of 13 residues. Germline V lookup: CDR1 SNHLY, CDR2 FYNNEI. V lost 6 bases to trimming and J lost 7 bases; unmatched junction nucleotides: 7. This CDR3 reads CASRRDRDGEQYF. The CDR3 region has the DNA TGTGCCAGCAGAAGGGACAGGGATGGTGAGCAGTACTTC.

The chain uses TRBV5-6 and TRBJ1-2; no firm D call. The CDR3 runs to 14 residues. Germline CDR1 is SGHDT and CDR2 is YYEEEE. The germline V and J ends were trimmed by 0 bases and 8 bases, with 14 bases remaining between them. CDR3 nucleotide sequence: TGTGCCAGCAGCTTGGCCGCCACTCGGAGAGGCTACACCTTC. This sequence encodes CASSLAATRRGYTF.